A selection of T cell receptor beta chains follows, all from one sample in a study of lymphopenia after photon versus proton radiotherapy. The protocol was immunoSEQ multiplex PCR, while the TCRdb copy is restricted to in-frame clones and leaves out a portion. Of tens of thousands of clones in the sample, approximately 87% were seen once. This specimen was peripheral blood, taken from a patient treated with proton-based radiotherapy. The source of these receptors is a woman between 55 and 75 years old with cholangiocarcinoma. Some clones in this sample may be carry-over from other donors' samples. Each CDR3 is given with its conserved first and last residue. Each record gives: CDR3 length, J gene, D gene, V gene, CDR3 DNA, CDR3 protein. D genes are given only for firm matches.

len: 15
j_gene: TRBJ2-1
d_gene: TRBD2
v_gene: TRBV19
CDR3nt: TGTGCCAGTAGTATAAGACTAGCGGGGGGTGGTGAGCAGTTCTTC
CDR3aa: CASSIRLAGGGEQFF

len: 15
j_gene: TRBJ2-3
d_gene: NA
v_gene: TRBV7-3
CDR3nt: TGTGCCAGCTCTCTTAGAGGGGATCGCACAGATACGCAGTATTTT
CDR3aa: CASSLRGDRTDTQYF

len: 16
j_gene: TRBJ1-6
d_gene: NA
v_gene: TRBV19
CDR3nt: TGTGCCAGTAGTATAGGGGCAGAACGGCCTAATTCACCCCTCCACTTT
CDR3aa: CASSIGAERPNSPLHF

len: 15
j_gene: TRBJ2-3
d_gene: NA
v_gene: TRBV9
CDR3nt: TGTGCCAGCAGCGTTATCCCTGACCACACAGATACGCAGTATTTT
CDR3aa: CASSVIPDHTDTQYF

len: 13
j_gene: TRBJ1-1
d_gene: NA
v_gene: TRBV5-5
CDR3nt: TGTGCCAGCGCTTGGCGGGTTGGGACTGAAGCTTTCTTT
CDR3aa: CASAWRVGTEAFF

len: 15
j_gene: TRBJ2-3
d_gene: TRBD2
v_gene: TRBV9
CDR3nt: TGTGCCAGCAGCACGGGACTAGCGGGACCAGATACGCAGTATTTT
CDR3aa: CASSTGLAGPDTQYF

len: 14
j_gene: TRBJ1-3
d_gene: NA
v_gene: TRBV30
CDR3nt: TGTGCCTGGAGTGCGGTTCCAGTTGGAAACACCATATATTTT
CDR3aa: CAWSAVPVGNTIYF

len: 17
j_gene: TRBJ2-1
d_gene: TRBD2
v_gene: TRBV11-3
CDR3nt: TGTGCCAGCAGCTTAGGAATTAGCGGGGGGGCGAGCGATGAGCAGTTCTTC
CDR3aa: CASSLGISGGASDEQFF

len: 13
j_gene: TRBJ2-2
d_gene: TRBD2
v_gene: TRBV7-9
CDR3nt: TGTGCCAGCAGCGGACTAGTATCCGGGGAGCTGTTTTTT
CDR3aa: CASSGLVSGELFF

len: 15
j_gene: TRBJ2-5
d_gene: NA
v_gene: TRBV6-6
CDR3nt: TGTGCCAGCAGTTACTCAGGAAGGGCGGGCGAGACCCAGTACTTC
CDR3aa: CASSYSGRAGETQYF

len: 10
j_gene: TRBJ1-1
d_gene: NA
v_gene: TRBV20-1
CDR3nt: TGCAGTGCAGCCTACACTGAAGCTTTCTTT
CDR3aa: CSAAYTEAFF

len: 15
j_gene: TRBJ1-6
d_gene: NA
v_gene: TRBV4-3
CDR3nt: TGCGCCAGCAGCCAAGATCGAGGGTGGAATTCACCCCTCCACTTT
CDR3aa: CASSQDRGWNSPLHF

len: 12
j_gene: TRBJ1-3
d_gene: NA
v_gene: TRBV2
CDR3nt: TGTGCCAGCAGTGAGGCTGGAAACACCATATATTTT
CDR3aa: CASSEAGNTIYF